The subject of this entry is one TCR beta chain. The antigen remains unidentified. The data were obtained in a study of cytomegalovirus exposure and HLA in healthy donors. General observations from the study: V- and J-gene trimming in TCR beta was tied to a missense DCLRE1C variant by an analysis performed later. Per a later analysis, roughly 17,000 TCR beta sequences showed association with HLA alleles at 0.05 false discovery rate. CMV serostatus was the sole immune exposure information available.

Absent from the records is this donor's CMV serostatus. There are 10 residues in the CDR3. V lost 9 bases, J lost 9 bases, and 11 bases lay in between. CDR1 is MNHEY and CDR2 is SMNVEV in the germline V gene (reference sequence). With 60 Vbeta and 13 Jbeta primers, the PCR was carried out. Generated by immunoSEQ multiplex PCR, the TCRdb table keeps only in-frame clones and is missing some. The sample records over 95,000 clones, roughly 69% being singletons. The specimen was PBMCs. This sequence originates from a human donor in good health. The chain uses TRBV27 and TRBJ1-1, with D uncertain. CDR3 sequence: CASRYSQAFF. DNA for the CDR3: TGTGCCAGTCGGTACAGCCAAGCTTTCTTT.